This TCR beta chain was sequenced during a study of cytomegalovirus exposure and HLA in healthy donors (TCRdb year 2017). Broadly, across the study: In an earlier analysis of around 540 of the donors, approximately 300 Gb of sequence data and some 100 million unique TCR beta sequences from some 170 million T cells were reported. An early release that covered about 600 HLA-typed donors contained about 290 gigabases of sequencing data and about 84 million unique TCR sequences. The genetic ancestry cluster associated with self-reported Caucasian donors included roughly four fifths of the 300 to 450 genotyped donors. The study aimed to test whether cataloging public T cell receptors could reveal signatures of past pathogen exposure. Using immunosequencing, the study profiled T cell repertoires from about 620 subjects and related those repertoires to cytomegalovirus serostatus. A separate validation cohort of about 110 different subjects was used in addition to the approximately 700-subject first cohort. To predict cytomegalovirus infection status, the study combined high-throughput TCR immunosequencing, statistical association of individual TCRs with disease status, and machine learning. A later analysis re-examined previously published TCR beta repertoires from roughly 650 donors and added high-resolution HLA genotyping to investigate patterns of TCR occurrence. Rather than drawing on any new phenotypic data, the later analysis identified candidate immune exposures from TCR beta sequences and the way those sequences occurred across donors. To decide whether each TCR beta V gene segment behaved as functional or pseudogenic, an earlier analysis of some 540 of the donors relied on high-throughput TCR beta sequencing. Donor age, sex, ethnicity and CMV serostatus were collected together with the repertoire data. A later genetic analysis took genome-wide SNP genotypes for about 60% of the roughly 670 donors and used that subset as a discovery cohort. All discovery cohort repertoires had been generated on a single sequencing platform. Class I and class II HLA loci were covered by the typing at four-digit resolution. Typing coverage varied by locus: roughly 629-630 donors for A, B, C, DRB1 and DQB1; 500 to 550 for DQA1; nearly 610 for DPA1; under 490 for DPB1. Because of strong linkage in the cohort, 4 to 6 DR-DQ haplotypes were treated as single units for association and clustering. Across 300 to 400 genotyped donors of the cohort, an average of approximately 240,000 unique TCR beta nucleotide sequences per donor were sequenced, and roughly a sixth of those sequences were non-productive. The full study reports these points: Across donors, most TCR sequences were observed very rarely, whereas some public TCRs were present in many individuals. Specific HLA alleles were associated with over 15,000 TCR beta sequences at a false discovery rate of 0.05 in a later analysis. A later genetic analysis reported fewer N-insertions in productive TCRs among donors in an Asian-associated ancestry cluster than the approximately 700-donor mean. Sequencing depth was assumed to be roughly uniform across donors in the presence/absence analyses, though that assumption may not hold. According to the authors, the approach could potentially be generalized to other disease states and immunological phenotypes. A later analysis found that HLA-associated TCR beta chains were more clonally expanded and had lower generation probabilities than equally common non-associated chains. Because HLA typing was missing for some donors at each locus, association tests included only the typed subset. Over 15 rarely observed V segments, including chromosome 9 orphons, were excluded from the earlier analysis of some 590 of the donors because counts were too low. A later genetic analysis associated a missense DCLRE1C variant with V-gene and J-gene trimming of TCR beta chains, and an independent cohort replicated the association. Immune exposure information for the cohort was limited to CMV serostatus. Cytomegalovirus status was reported to be diagnosed by the classifier with high specificity and sensitivity in both the original and validation cohorts. Broadly in line with IMGT annotations, most TCR beta V segments showed up in productive rearrangements about 87% or about 30% of the time in an earlier analysis of approximately 600 of the donors. Several of the top co-occurrence clusters appeared to be linked to parvovirus B19, influenza, CMV and Epstein-Barr virus, according to a later analysis. According to a later analysis, TCR association rates differed among HLA loci, with DRB1 alleles showing the most associated TCRs and HLA-C alleles showing the fewest. A few of the identified cytomegalovirus-associated TCR beta chains were confirmed in vitro to be specific for cytomegalovirus antigens. Assigning TCR associations to individual alleles was difficult when HLA alleles, especially DR and DQ, strongly co-occurred. In a later analysis, most CMV-associated TCR beta chains were found to appear HLA-restricted, with HLA associations seemingly driven largely by CMV exposure. A total of 150 or so TCR beta chains were listed by the study as associated with cytomegalovirus. Some IMGT-functional V segments, including TRBV6-2 and TRBV6-3, could not be distinguished by the 87-base-pair reads and were therefore excluded. Correlated functional status among segregating V segments might be attributable to linkage disequilibrium, but an unknown experimental factor could not be ruled out. The cohort was sequenced for TCR beta chains only, and without alpha or paired-chain data the features that could be detected were limited. A further reported finding was that TCR beta sequences accurately predicted the HLA-A and HLA-B alleles for most subjects in the first cohort. A cluster of highly shared sequence variants was judged likely to be a technical artifact of the sequencing pipeline.

About this clone: Its antigen specificity is not known. Base qualities are not recorded, but no much larger clone differs from it by a single base.

The CDR1 and CDR2 encoded by the germline V gene are MDHEN and SYDVKM. From its cysteine to its phenylalanine, the CDR3 spans 14 amino acids. The sequence is cut down to CDR3 DNA, 42 bases in frame from base 1. V sheds 6 bases and J sheds 9 bases, leaving 20 bases between their ends. In total, approximately 610 healthy bone marrow donors made up the cohort. All cohort members were sampled while nominally healthy, although unrecorded immune exposures were likely present. The donor was CMV seropositive and was included in the group of 250 to 300 seropositive cohort members. Each donor provided a peripheral blood sample, and peripheral blood mononuclear cells were used for TCR beta sequencing. Genomic DNA was extracted from the blood cell samples with the Qiagen DNeasy Blood Extraction Kit. Library method: the immunoSEQ multiplex PCR assay. For the multiplex PCR, a mixture combining 60 forward primers for TCR Vbeta segments and 13 reverse primers for TCR Jbeta segments was used. A multiplex PCR assay on genomic DNA amplified the CDR3 region of rearranged TCR beta genes. Amplified TCR beta libraries were sequenced as 87-base-pair reads on the Illumina HiSeq System. Turning to the authors' computational methods: In a later analysis, tens of millions of unique TCR beta chains were counted across the approximately 670 repertoires, and around 10 million of these chains were shared by at least two donors. Raw reads were error-corrected and collapsed into unique sequences with a nearest-neighbor algorithm that merged closely related sequences to remove PCR and sequencing errors. CDR3 sequences were aligned to IMGT reference sequences to assign V, D and J gene segments. For a sequence to be retained, a match of at least six nucleotides was required to both a V gene segment and a J gene segment. Rearrangements were classified as productive when the CDR3 lacked stop codons and remained in frame with V and J, and all other rearrangements were classified as non-productive. CDR3 was defined by IMGT convention, running from the second conserved V-encoded cysteine to the conserved J-encoded phenylalanine. The earlier analysis of about 590 of the donors excluded sequences that lacked an unambiguous match to a single V gene segment. An earlier analysis of a few hundred of the donors called V segments functional above 56.7% productive rearrangements and segregating when the between-donor standard deviation exceeded 5%. To diagnose cytomegalovirus status from the catalog of TCR beta chain sequences, a statistical classification framework was built. In a later analysis, V and J genes were assigned by comparing TCR nucleotide sequences against IMGT/GENE-DB human TR gene sequences. Using the TCRdist pipeline, a later analysis assigned CDR3 sequences along with most-parsimonious VDJ recombination scenarios. A later analysis defined each TCR beta chain by its CDR3 amino acid sequence plus V-gene family, and excluded reads lacking a unique V-gene family. As a way to deal with suspected cross-contamination and a sequencing artifact, a later analysis dropped over 550 nucleotide sequences that were highly shared and had low generation probability. In a later analysis, a clonal expansion index was calculated for each public chain from normalized within-repertoire ranks of inferred template counts. Generation probabilities in a later analysis came from a VDJ recombination model fitted to out-of-frame rearrangements, and those results were checked against IGoR. In a later analysis, TCR-TCR, TCR-HLA and TCR-CMV co-occurrence was scored with hypergeometric tests, and a repertoire-size bias correction was applied to TCR pairs. To estimate false discovery rates, a later analysis permuted the HLA or CMV assignments 20 times. In a later analysis, co-occurring TCRs were grouped using DBSCAN, with TCRdist sequence similarity added in when clustering inside HLA-allele-positive subsets. For co-occurrence clustering, repertoires with fewer than 30,000 or more than 120,000 public chains were excluded, along with five or six repertoires with anomalous nucleotide sharing. TCRdb's version of the immuneACCESS table is confined to in-frame rearrangements and falls short of the full clone set. An unresolved V gene accounts for under half of the shortfall where checked; the remainder is of unknown origin. V and J calls and clone size come straight from that table; D and trimming were deduced from the DNA. In all, the sample holds over 100,000 clones, and around 86% of those were seen once. 8.1% of the sample goes to the ten largest clones.

The sample taken for sequencing was PBMCs. The chain couples TRBV28 to TRBJ1-1; a tentative D call is TRBD1 (6 bases match). The clonotype originates from a woman aged 45-60 years in good health and CMV-seropositive. The sequence in DNA is TGTGCCAGCAGCCCCGCAGGGGACCCCCCGCAAGCTTTCTTT. The translation is CASSPAGDPPQAFF.